This T cell receptor beta chain was sequenced for a study of T cell repertoires in cytomegalovirus infection. Looking at the study overall: Well-studied HLA-B-restricted epitopes and recently identified HLA-C-restricted epitopes of CMV were both used in the study. Public TCR beta signatures marked donors with CMV infection and the matching HLA.

With regard to this clonotype: Its antigen is still unknown.

TCRdb called the reads again in MiXCR, with one record for every CDR3 protein. The sample lists about 770,000 distinct CDR3 sequences; 25% to 35% were seen once. CDR1 and CDR2 from the germline V gene are MNHNS and SASEGT. The V and J ends lost 5 bases and 0 bases respectively, with 14 bases between them. This CDR3 is built from 16 residues. This chain uses TRBV6-1 with TRBJ2-1; no definite D call. Sequencing was performed on cultured CD8+ T cells from PBMCs, taken from culture after CMV antigen stimulation. The TCR was taken from a human donor in good health (CMV status not recorded). Some clones in this sample may be carry-over from other donors' samples. The CDR3 spells CASSPKVGASYNEQFF. The CDR3, as DNA: TGTGCCAGCAGTCCAAAGGTAGGAGCCTCCTACAATGAGCAGTTCTTC.